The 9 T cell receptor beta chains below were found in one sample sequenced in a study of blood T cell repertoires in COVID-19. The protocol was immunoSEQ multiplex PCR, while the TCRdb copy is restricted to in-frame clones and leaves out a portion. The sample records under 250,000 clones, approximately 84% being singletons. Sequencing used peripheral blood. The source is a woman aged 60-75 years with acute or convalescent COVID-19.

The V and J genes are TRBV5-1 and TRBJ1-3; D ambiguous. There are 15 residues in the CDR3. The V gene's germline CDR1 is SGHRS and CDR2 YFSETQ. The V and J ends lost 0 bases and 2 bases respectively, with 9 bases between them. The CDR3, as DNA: TGCGCCAGCAGCTTGGTGGGCCCTACTGGAAACACCATATATTTT. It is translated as CASSLVGPTGNTIYF.

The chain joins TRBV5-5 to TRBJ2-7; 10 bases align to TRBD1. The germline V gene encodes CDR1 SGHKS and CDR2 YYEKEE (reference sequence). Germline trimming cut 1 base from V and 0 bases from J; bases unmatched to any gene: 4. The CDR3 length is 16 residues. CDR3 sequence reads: CASSLLRQGASYEQYF. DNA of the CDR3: TGTGCCAGCAGCTTGCTTCGACAGGGGGCCTCCTACGAGCAGTACTTC.

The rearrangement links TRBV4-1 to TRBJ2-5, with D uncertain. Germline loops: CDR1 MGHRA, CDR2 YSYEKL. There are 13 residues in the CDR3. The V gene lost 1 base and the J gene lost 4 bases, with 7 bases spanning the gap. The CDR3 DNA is TGCGCCAGCAGCCAAGGGTCAGGAGAGACCCAGTACTTC. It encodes CASSQGSGETQYF.

Here the CDR3 DNA reads TGTGCCACAAATCTAGCGGGGGGTTACACCGGGGAGCTGTTTTTT. This gives the protein CATNLAGGYTGELFF. The chain is built from TRBV6-5 and TRBJ2-2; TRBD2 matches 11 bases. The CDR3 length is 15 residues. With V trimmed by 10 bases and J by 3 bases, 7 bases remained unmatched. Germline-derived CDR1 and CDR2 are MNHEY and SVGAGI.

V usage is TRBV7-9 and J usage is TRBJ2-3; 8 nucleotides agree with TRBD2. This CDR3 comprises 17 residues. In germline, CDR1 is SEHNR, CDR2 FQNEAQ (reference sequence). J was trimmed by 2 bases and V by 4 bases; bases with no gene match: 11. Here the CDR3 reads CASSSRGGGTSTDTQYF. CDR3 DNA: TGTGCCAGCAGCTCGAGGGGCGGGGGGACCTCCACAGATACGCAGTATTTT. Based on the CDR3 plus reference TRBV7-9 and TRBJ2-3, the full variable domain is DTGVSQNPRHKITKRGQNVTFRCDPISEHNRLYWYRQTLGQGPEFLTYFQNEAQLEKSRLLSDRFSAERPKGSFSTLEIQRTEQGDSAMYLCASSSRGGGTSTDTQYFGPGTRLTVL.

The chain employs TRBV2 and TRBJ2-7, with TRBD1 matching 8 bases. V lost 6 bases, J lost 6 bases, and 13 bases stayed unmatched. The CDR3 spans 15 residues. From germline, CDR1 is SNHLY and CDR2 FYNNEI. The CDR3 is CASRESGTGRSEQYF. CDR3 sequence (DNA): TGTGCCAGCAGGGAATCCGGGACAGGAAGGAGCGAGCAGTACTTC.

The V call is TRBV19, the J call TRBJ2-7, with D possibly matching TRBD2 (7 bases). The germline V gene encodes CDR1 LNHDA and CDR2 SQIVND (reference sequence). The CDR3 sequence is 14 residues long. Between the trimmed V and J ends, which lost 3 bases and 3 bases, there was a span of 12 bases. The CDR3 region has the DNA TGTGCCAGTAGTATGGCGGGGGCCCACTACGAGCAGTACTTC. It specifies CASSMAGAHYEQYF.

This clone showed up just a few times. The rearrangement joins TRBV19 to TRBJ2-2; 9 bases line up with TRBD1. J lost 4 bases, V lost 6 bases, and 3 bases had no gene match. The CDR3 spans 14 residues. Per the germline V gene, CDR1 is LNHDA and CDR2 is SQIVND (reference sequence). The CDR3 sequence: CASRGTGITGELFF. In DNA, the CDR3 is TGTGCCAGTAGGGGGACAGGGATCACCGGGGAGCTGTTTTTT. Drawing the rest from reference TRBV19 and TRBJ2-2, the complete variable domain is DGGITQSPKYLFRKEGQNVTLSCEQNLNHDAMYWYRQDPGQGLRLIYYSQIVNDFQKGDIAEGYSVSREKKESFPLTVTSAQKNPTAFYLCASRGTGITGELFFGEGSRLTVL.

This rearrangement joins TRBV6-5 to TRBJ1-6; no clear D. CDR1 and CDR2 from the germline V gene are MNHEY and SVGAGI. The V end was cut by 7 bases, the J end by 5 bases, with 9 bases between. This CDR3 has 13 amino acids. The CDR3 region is CASTTGNNSPLHF. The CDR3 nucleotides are TGTGCCAGCACTACCGGTAATAATTCACCCCTCCACTTT.